Shown below are 25 T cell receptor beta chains from a single sample sequenced in a study of monozygotic twins with inflammatory bowel disease. TCRdb reprocessed the 5' RACE reads and keeps a single row for each CDR3 protein, giving no DNA. The sample totals 150,000 or so distinct CDR3 sequences. Material for sequencing was blood. The receptor source for this set is a human donor with ulcerative colitis or Crohn's disease, or a healthy co-twin of an affected twin (not recorded which).

V and J are TRBV7-2 and TRBJ1-2; TCRdb's assignment of TRBD1 cannot be checked, as there is no DNA. Germline lookup yields CDR1 SGHTA and CDR2 FQGNSA. The CDR3 covers 14 residues. The CDR3 sequence is CASSLRGGGYGYTF.

The J gene is TRBJ2-7, the V gene TRBV5-1; TCRdb reports TRBD1, a call that lacks DNA to check it against. Germline lookup yields CDR1 SGHRS and CDR2 YFSETQ. This CDR3 region has 18 residues. This CDR3 reads CASIPCTYGVVPSYEQYF. The full variable domain, rest sourced from reference TRBV5-1 and TRBJ2-7, is KAGVTQTPRYLIKTRGQQVTLSCSPISGHRSVSWYQQTPGQGLQFLFEYFSETQRNKGNFPGRFSGRQFSNSRSEMNVSTLELGDSALYLCASIPCTYGVVPSYEQYFGPGTRLTVT.

V and J are TRBV29-1 and TRBJ1-1; TCRdb calls TRBD1, which cannot be checked without DNA. This CDR3 has 14 amino acids. The germline gives CDR1 SQVTM, CDR2 ANQGSEA. This CDR3 reads CSVDLGAGGSEAFF.

This sequence joins TRBV10-3 and TRBJ1-1; TCRdb outputs TRBD1, but without DNA this stays unchecked. Germline V gives CDR1 ENHRY, CDR2 SYGVKD. CDR3 size: 15 residues. Here the CDR3 reads CAISESRGAVTEAFF.

This chain connects TRBV20-1 to TRBJ2-3. This CDR3 has 13 amino acids. CDR1 and CDR2 from the germline V gene are DFQATT and SNEGSKA (reference sequence). The CDR3 here is CSARDPSSYTQYF.

This CDR3 is CASSLTGVAKNIQYF. The chain recombines TRBV27 with TRBJ2-4. This CDR3 spans 15 amino acids. Per germline, CDR1 MNHEY and CDR2 SMNVEV (reference sequence).

The chain recombines TRBV6-5 with TRBJ2-7; TCRdb's D call, TRBD2, is unchecked because there is no DNA. This CDR3 is 16 amino acids long. CDR1 is MNHEY and CDR2 is SVGAGI in the germline V gene. The CDR3 spells CASSYSIGRLAYEQYF.

The rearrangement links TRBV4-1 to TRBJ2-2; without DNA, the TCRdb call of TRBD2 cannot be checked. The length of the CDR3 is 18 residues. Germline assignment: CDR1 MGHRA and CDR2 YSYEKL. The CDR3: CASSQEVHLAGVHGELFF.

The gene calls are TRBV11-2 and TRBJ2-5; TCRdb gives TRBD2 as the D gene, but with no DNA this cannot be confirmed. The CDR3 length is 14 residues. The germline gives CDR1 SGHAT, CDR2 FQNNGV. CDR3: CASYSGLFQETQYF.

This chain connects TRBV29-1 to TRBJ1-1; TCRdb calls TRBD1, which cannot be checked without DNA. The CDR3 has 14 residues. CDR1 is SQVTM, CDR2 ANQGSEA, per germline. The CDR3 here is CSVSLGQGSREAFF. Based on the CDR3 plus reference TRBV29-1 and TRBJ1-1, the full variable domain is SAVISQKPSRDICQRGTSLTIQCQVDSQVTMMFWYRQQPGQSLTLIATANQGSEATYESGFVIDKFPISRPNLTFSTLTVSNMSPEDSSIYLCSVSLGQGSREAFFGQGTRLTVV.

The rearrangement uses TRBV5-4 and TRBJ1-4; TCRdb designates TRBD1, a call that cannot be tested without DNA. Germline V CDR1 and CDR2: SGHNT, YYREEE (reference sequence). The length of the CDR3 is 13 residues. CDR3 amino acids: CASSPGANEKLFF.

The chain couples TRBV6-2 or TRBV6-3 to TRBJ2-1; TCRdb returns TRBD2, unconfirmable since there is no DNA. This CDR3 comprises 15 residues. CDR1 is MNHEY, CDR2 SVGEGT, per germline. CDR3 loop: CASSYGGGAKNEQFF.

This chain joins TRBV25-1 and TRBJ2-3; TCRdb calls TRBD2, which cannot be checked without DNA. CDR1 is MGHDK and CDR2 is SYGVNS in the germline V gene. The CDR3 is 13 residues long. The CDR3 here is CASSVGGIGRQYF.

V and J are TRBV19 and TRBJ2-7. Germline CDR1 LNHDA, CDR2 SQIVND (reference sequence). The CDR3 extends over 14 amino acids. The chain's CDR3 is CASSYRDGAYEQYF.

The chain links TRBV5-1 to TRBJ2-2; there is no DNA to check the TCRdb D call of TRBD1. The CDR3 runs to 15 residues. Germline loops: CDR1 SGHRS, CDR2 YFSETQ. CDR3 protein: CASSLWDPNTGELFF. The full variable domain, with the rest looked up from reference TRBV5-1 and TRBJ2-2, is KAGVTQTPRYLIKTRGQQVTLSCSPISGHRSVSWYQQTPGQGLQFLFEYFSETQRNKGNFPGRFSGRQFSNSRSEMNVSTLELGDSALYLCASSLWDPNTGELFFGEGSRLTVL.

V and J are TRBV10-3 and TRBJ2-2; checking the TCRdb D call of TRBD2 is not possible without DNA. This CDR3 is built from 14 residues. CDR1 ENHRY and CDR2 SYGVKD come from the germline V gene. The CDR3 reads CAIKSGRGTGELFF.

This chain's CDR3 is CASSLEPSLAYEQYF. The V call is TRBV11-2, the J call TRBJ2-7. CDR1 is SGHAT and CDR2 is FQNNGV in the germline V gene. The CDR3 length is 15 residues.

The chain is built from TRBV5-1 and TRBJ1-3. CDR1 SGHRS and CDR2 YFSETQ come from the germline V gene. CDR3 length: 16 residues. The CDR3 sequence is CASSFSTSYSGNTIYF.

CDR3 in amino acids: CSARGQIPGQPQHF. V usage is TRBV20-1 and J usage is TRBJ1-5; TCRdb picks TRBD1, but there is no DNA to check that call. Germline-derived CDR1 and CDR2 are DFQATT and SNEGSKA (reference sequence). CDR3 length equals 14 residues.

This sequence joins TRBV5-4 and TRBJ2-1; TCRdb indicates TRBD2, and absent DNA this call remains unverified. This CDR3 has 15 amino acids. In germline, CDR1 is SGHNT, CDR2 YYREEE (reference sequence). This chain's CDR3 is CASSPARDSRGEQFF.

The chain couples TRBV27 to TRBJ2-5; TCRdb outputs TRBD2, but without DNA this stays unchecked. Germline V gene lookup returns CDR1 MNHEY and CDR2 SMNVEV (reference sequence). The CDR3 is 14 residues long. This CDR3 reads CASSSVTSQETQYF.

The chain couples TRBV20-1 to TRBJ1-5; TCRdb outputs TRBD1, but without DNA this stays unchecked. The CDR3 is 13 amino acids. Germline V gene lookup returns CDR1 DFQATT and CDR2 SNEGSKA (reference sequence). The CDR3 sequence is CSVNPGVNQPQHF.

The rearrangement joins TRBV5-1 to TRBJ2-1; checking the TCRdb D call of TRBD1 is not possible without DNA. Germline assignment: CDR1 SGHRS and CDR2 YFSETQ. This CDR3 is built from 14 residues. The CDR3 region is CASIKGAVSDEQFF. The full variable domain, its missing parts supplied by reference TRBV5-1 and TRBJ2-1, is KAGVTQTPRYLIKTRGQQVTLSCSPISGHRSVSWYQQTPGQGLQFLFEYFSETQRNKGNFPGRFSGRQFSNSRSEMNVSTLELGDSALYLCASIKGAVSDEQFFGPGTRLTVL.

The V gene is TRBV7-6, the J gene TRBJ2-7. Germline assignment: CDR1 SGHVS and CDR2 FNYEAQ. CDR3 length equals 13 residues. The CDR3 region is CASSSDRLYEQYF.

This chain links TRBV27 with TRBJ2-7. The CDR3 contains 14 residues. Germline V gene data show CDR1 as MNHEY and CDR2 as SMNVEV (reference sequence). Here the CDR3 reads CASSLGRYSYEQYF.